The 19 T cell receptor beta chains reported below all come from one sample, sequenced in a study of response to subunit inactivated influenza vaccine. One entry per CDR3 protein, called by TCRdb with MiXCR from the RT-PCR reads. Of approximately 700,000 distinct CDR3 sequences detected, approximately 13% appear once; the ten largest clones hold approximately 6.5%. The starting material was PBMCs from blood, obtained roughly 2 weeks before vaccination. The origin of the receptors is a man between 45 and 60 years old who received an inactivated influenza vaccine.

This clonotype came up a few times. The rearrangement joins TRBV7-2 to TRBJ2-2; TRBD2 agrees at 12 bases. The CDR3 spans 14 residues. Per germline, CDR1 SGHTA and CDR2 FQGNSA. V shed 8 bases, J shed 6 bases, and the junction held 4 bases outside the gene matches. For the CDR3, the DNA is TGTGCCAGCGCCGCTAGCGGGGGGGCCGGGGAGCTGTTTTTT. This sequence encodes CASAASGGAGELFF.

J is TRBJ2-1 and V is TRBV2, with 10 bases lining up with TRBD2. CDR3 size: 13 residues. Germline V lookup: CDR1 SNHLY, CDR2 FYNNEI. Trimming removed 10 bases from V and 2 bases from J; junction bases left unmatched: 2. CDR3 sequence: CANSGGAYNEQFF. The CDR3 DNA reads as TGTGCCAACAGCGGGGGGGCCTACAATGAGCAGTTCTTC.

In its sample, this clonotype was seen a few times. The rearrangement links TRBV3-1 to TRBJ1-1; TRBD1 matches 7 bases. Germline loops: CDR1 LGHDT, CDR2 YNNKEL (reference sequence). The CDR3 totals 16 residues. The V segment lost 6 bases and the J segment 0 bases; nucleotides outside the gene matches: 10. The CDR3 is CASRADRTPMNTEAFF. The CDR3 coding sequence is TGTGCCAGCAGAGCGGACAGGACCCCGATGAACACTGAAGCTTTCTTT.

This chain connects TRBV6-1 to TRBJ2-1; a weak D match, TRBD2 (6 bases). Trimming stripped 6 bases from V and 7 bases from J, with 13 bases between. The germline V gene has CDR1 MNHNS and CDR2 SASEGT. The CDR3 is 13 amino acids. The CDR3 coding sequence is TGTGCCAGCAGGGGAGGCCTGTGGAATGAGCAGTTCTTC. Its protein product is CASRGGLWNEQFF.

This clonotype was observed many times. The V call is TRBV5-1, the J call TRBJ2-2; D is uncertain. The CDR3 spans 14 residues. Germline V gene data show CDR1 as SGHRS and CDR2 as YFSETQ. The ends were cut back, 6 bases at V and 0 bases at J, with 9 bases in the middle. The CDR3 coding sequence is TGCGCCAGCAAGTGGACCCCGAACACCGGGGAGCTGTTTTTT. It codes for CASKWTPNTGELFF.

There are a few counts of this clonotype. The chain couples TRBV5-5 to TRBJ2-7; D is uncertain. This CDR3 is 13 amino acids long. V shed 2 bases and J shed 5 bases, with 11 bases lying between them. Germline V gene lookup returns CDR1 SGHKS and CDR2 YYEKEE (reference sequence). The chain's CDR3 is CASSFSHINEQYF. In DNA, the CDR3 is TGTGCCAGCAGCTTTAGTCACATCAACGAGCAGTACTTC. Full variable domain (rest looked up from reference TRBV5-5 and TRBJ2-7): DAGVTQSPTHLIKTRGQQVTLRCSPISGHKSVSWYQQVLGQGPQFIFQYYEKEERGRGNFPDRFSARQFPNYSSELNVNALLLGDSALYLCASSFSHINEQYFGPGTRLTVT.

CDR3: CASSLGDRGYIDTQYF. As DNA, the CDR3 is TGTGCCAGCAGTTTAGGGGACAGGGGGTATATAGATACGCAGTATTTT. The chain links TRBV12-3 or TRBV12-4 to TRBJ2-3; 11 bases map to TRBD1. The CDR3 extends over 16 amino acids. The V segment lost 1 base and the J segment 5 bases; nucleotides outside the gene matches: 5.

The sample holds a few counts of this clonotype. V and J are TRBV5-1 and TRBJ2-5, with D unclear. The CDR3 length is 16 residues. Germline V gene sequence: CDR1 SGHRS, CDR2 YFSETQ. Trimming shortened V by 0 bases and J by 2 bases, and 14 bases separated the two germline ends. The CDR3 sequence is CASSLDGLTEQETQYF. DNA for the CDR3: TGCGCCAGCAGCTTGGATGGGTTGACGGAACAAGAGACCCAGTACTTC.

The chain recombines TRBV25-1 with TRBJ2-1; 8 positions agree with TRBD2. CDR3 length: 16 amino acids. With V trimmed by 5 bases and J by 2 bases, 8 bases remained unmatched. Germline loops: CDR1 MGHDK, CDR2 SYGVNS. CDR3 in DNA: TGTGCCAGCAGTAAATTAACTAGCGGTACCTACAATGAGCAGTTCTTC. This codes for CASSKLTSGTYNEQFF.

This chain connects TRBV7-2 to TRBJ2-3; D remains unclear. The germline V and J ends were trimmed by 1 base and 7 bases, with 18 bases remaining between them. Germline values: CDR1 SGHTA, CDR2 FQGNSA. The length of the CDR3 is 16 residues. The CDR3 region has the DNA TGTGCCAGCAGCTTAGAAAGGCCCCGGCCGGAGAATACGCAGTATTTT. Amino acid sequence: CASSLERPRPENTQYF.

The rearrangement uses TRBV10-2 and TRBJ2-1; D is ambiguous. The V end lost 0 bases, the J end lost 0 bases, and 12 bases lay between the germline ends. The CDR3 loop spans 17 amino acids. Germline V gene data show CDR1 as WSHSY and CDR2 as SAAADI. The DNA for the CDR3 is TGCGCCAGCAGTGAGTCTACGCTCCTGAGCTCCTACAATGAGCAGTTCTTC. This translates into CASSESTLLSSYNEQFF.

The CDR3, as DNA: TGTGCCAGCAGCCCGACAGGGGCTCCTATCTACGAGCAGTACTTC. Its protein product is CASSPTGAPIYEQYF. The rearrangement links TRBV12-3 or TRBV12-4 to TRBJ2-7; 8 bases align to TRBD1. The CDR3 is 15 residues long. The V gene end was trimmed by 6 bases and the J gene end by 3 bases; junction bases not matched to a gene: 10.

In this sample, this clonotype turned up a few times. The chain employs TRBV4-2 and TRBJ1-2, with a tentative D call TRBD1 (5 bases). Germline CDR1 LGHNA, CDR2 YNFKEQ. The V gene lost 0 bases and the J gene lost 4 bases, with 12 bases spanning the gap. The CDR3 runs 15 residues. The CDR3 DNA reads as TGTGCCAGCAGCCAAGACGTGCAGGGATTCTATGGCTACACCTTC. Its translation is CASSQDVQGFYGYTF.

The genes are TRBV10-3 and TRBJ1-1; weak D call: TRBD1 (6 bases). Germline V gives CDR1 ENHRY, CDR2 SYGVKD. With 6 bases removed from V and 5 bases from J, the gap between germline ends came to 13 bases. The CDR3 has 13 residues. The CDR3 sequence is CAIRMSGVTEAFF. CDR3 in DNA: TGTGCCATCAGAATGTCAGGGGTGACTGAAGCTTTCTTT.

The CDR3 region is CASSPGVLAKNIQYF. The CDR3 DNA reads TGTGCCAGCAGCCCCGGGGTCTTAGCCAAAAACATTCAGTACTTC. The chain has TRBV6-2 or TRBV6-3 and TRBJ2-4, with D maybe TRBD2 (5 bases). The CDR3 sequence is 15 residues long. The V gene's germline CDR1 is MNHEY and CDR2 SVGEGT. The V gene lost 6 bases and the J gene lost 0 bases, with 12 bases spanning the gap.

Regarding this clonotype: This may come from a read error, since a much larger clone is one base off. The chain links TRBV5-1 to TRBJ2-5, with no clear D. Deletions cut 1 base from V and 0 bases from J, with 7 bases between. Germline loops: CDR1 SGHRS, CDR2 YFSETQ. This CDR3 is 14 amino acids long. The CDR3 sequence is CASSLITDQETQYF. The CDR3, as DNA: TGCGCCAGCAGCTTGATTACGGACCAAGAGACCCAGTACTTC.

This clonotype showed up many times. For the CDR3, the DNA is TGTGCCAGCAGTTTTCAGAGCTACAATGAGCAGTTCTTC. Amino acids: CASSFQSYNEQFF. The chain joins TRBV12-3 or TRBV12-4 to TRBJ2-1; D call uncertain. V was cut by 3 bases and J by 3 bases, with 6 bases left in between. The length of the CDR3 is 13 residues.

In this sample, this clonotype turned up a few times. The chain carries TRBV9 and TRBJ2-5; D gene uncertain. V lost 3 bases and J lost 3, with 12 bases in between. The germline CDR1 and CDR2 sequences are SGDLS and YYNGEE. The CDR3 length is 14 residues. The CDR3 loop is CASSADQQEETQYF. The CDR3 nucleotides read TGTGCCAGCAGCGCGGACCAGCAGGAAGAGACCCAGTACTTC.

This clonotype has ten or more counts. The chain recombines TRBV4-1 with TRBJ2-7, with no clear D. The CDR3 loop spans 13 amino acids. V was shortened by 0 bases and J by 2 bases, with 5 bases between the two germline ends. From germline, CDR1 is MGHRA and CDR2 YSYEKL. The CDR3 loop is CASSQESAYEQYF. CDR3 nucleotides: TGCGCCAGCAGCCAAGAATCAGCCTACGAGCAGTACTTC.